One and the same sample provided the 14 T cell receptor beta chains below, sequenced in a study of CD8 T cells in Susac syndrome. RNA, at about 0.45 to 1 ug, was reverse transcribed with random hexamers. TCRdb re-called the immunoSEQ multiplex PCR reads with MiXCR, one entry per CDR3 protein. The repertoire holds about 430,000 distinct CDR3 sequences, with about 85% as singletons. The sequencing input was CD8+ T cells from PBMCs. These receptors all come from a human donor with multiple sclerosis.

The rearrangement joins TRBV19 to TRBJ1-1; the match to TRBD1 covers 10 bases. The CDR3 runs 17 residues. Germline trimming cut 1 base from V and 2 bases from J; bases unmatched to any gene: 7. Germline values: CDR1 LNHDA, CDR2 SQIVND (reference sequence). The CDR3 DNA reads TGTGCCAGTAGTATAGCGGCCGGGACAGGGGCCAACACTGAAGCTTTCTTT. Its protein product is CASSIAAGTGANTEAFF.

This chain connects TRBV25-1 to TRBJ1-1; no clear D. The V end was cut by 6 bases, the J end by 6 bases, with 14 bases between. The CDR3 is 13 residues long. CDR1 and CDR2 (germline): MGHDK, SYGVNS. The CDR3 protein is CASSPGEVSEAFF. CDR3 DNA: TGTGCCAGCAGCCCCGGGGAGGTCTCTGAAGCTTTCTTT.

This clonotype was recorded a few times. The CDR3 is CASGFYSDPHSGANVLTF. In nucleotides, the CDR3 is TGTGCTAGTGGTTTCTATTCGGACCCTCACTCTGGGGCCAACGTCCTGACTTTC. This chain uses TRBV12-5 with TRBJ2-6; no definite D call. Per the germline V gene, CDR1 is LGHNT and CDR2 is FRNRAP. Trimming cost V 3 bases and J 0 bases, with 15 bases left between them. The CDR3 has 18 amino acids. The full variable domain, in which reference TRBV12-5 and TRBJ2-6 provide the parts outside the CDR3, is DARVTQTPRHKVTEMGQEVTMRCQPILGHNTVFWYRQTMMQGLELLAYFRNRAPLDDSGMPKDRFSAEMPDATLATLKIQPSEPRDSAVYFCASGFYSDPHSGANVLTFGAGSRLTVL.

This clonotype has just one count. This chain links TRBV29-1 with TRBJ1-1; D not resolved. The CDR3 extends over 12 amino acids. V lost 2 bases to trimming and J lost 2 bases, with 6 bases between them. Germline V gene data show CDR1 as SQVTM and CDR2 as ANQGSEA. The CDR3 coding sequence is TGCAGCGTTGAATCAGATAACACTGAAGCTTTCTTT. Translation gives CSVESDNTEAFF.

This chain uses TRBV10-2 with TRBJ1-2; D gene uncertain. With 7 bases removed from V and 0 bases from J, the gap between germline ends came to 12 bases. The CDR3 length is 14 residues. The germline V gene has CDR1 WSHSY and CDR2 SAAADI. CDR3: CASNEPGSNYGYTF. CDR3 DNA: TGCGCCAGCAATGAACCCGGGTCTAACTATGGCTACACCTTC.

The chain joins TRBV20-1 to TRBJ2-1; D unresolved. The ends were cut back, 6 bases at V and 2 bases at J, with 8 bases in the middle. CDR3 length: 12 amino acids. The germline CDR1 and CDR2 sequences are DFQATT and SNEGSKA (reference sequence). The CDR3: CSARTAYNEQFF. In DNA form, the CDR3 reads TGCAGTGCCCGAACCGCCTACAATGAGCAGTTCTTC.

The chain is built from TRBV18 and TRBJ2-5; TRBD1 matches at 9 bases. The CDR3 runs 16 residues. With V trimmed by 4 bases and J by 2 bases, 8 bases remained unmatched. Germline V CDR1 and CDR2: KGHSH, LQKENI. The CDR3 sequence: CASSLQGQGDQETQYF. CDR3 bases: TGTGCCAGCTCACTTCAGGGACAGGGCGATCAAGAGACCCAGTACTTC.

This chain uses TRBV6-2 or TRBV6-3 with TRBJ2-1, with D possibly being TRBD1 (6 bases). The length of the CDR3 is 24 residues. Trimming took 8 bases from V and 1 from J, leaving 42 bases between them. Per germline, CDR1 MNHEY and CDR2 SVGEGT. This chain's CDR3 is CASSFLMDRPESQHRRGSYNEQFF. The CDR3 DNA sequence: TGTGCCAGCTCCTTTCTTATGGACAGACCTGAGTCTCAACACCGCCGTGGATCCTACAATGAGCAGTTCTTC.

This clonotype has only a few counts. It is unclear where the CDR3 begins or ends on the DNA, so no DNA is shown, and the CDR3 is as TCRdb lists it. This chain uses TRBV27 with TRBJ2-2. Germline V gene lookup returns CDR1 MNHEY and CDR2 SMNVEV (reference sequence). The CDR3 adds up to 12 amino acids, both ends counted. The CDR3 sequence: CASSFGAGELFF.

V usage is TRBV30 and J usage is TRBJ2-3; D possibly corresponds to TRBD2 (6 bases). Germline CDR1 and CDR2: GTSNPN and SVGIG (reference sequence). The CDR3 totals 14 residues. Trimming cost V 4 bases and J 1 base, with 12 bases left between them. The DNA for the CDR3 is TGTGCCTGGAAAGGAGGGTTCGGCACAGATACGCAGTATTTT. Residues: CAWKGGFGTDTQYF.

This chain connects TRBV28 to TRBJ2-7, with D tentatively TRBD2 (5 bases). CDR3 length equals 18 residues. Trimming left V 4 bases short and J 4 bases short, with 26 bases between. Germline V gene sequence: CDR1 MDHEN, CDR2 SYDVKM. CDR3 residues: CASSSHRYEGPHVYEQYF. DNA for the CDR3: TGTGCCAGCAGTTCACACCGCTATGAGGGTCCTCACGTATACGAGCAGTACTTC.

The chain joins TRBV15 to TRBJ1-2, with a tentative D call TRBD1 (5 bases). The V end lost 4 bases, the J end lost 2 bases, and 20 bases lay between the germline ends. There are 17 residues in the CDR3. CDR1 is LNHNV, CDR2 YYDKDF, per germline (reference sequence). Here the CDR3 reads CATSNGTLVDWNYGYTF. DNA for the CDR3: TGTGCCACCAGCAACGGGACCCTGGTCGACTGGAACTATGGCTACACCTTC.

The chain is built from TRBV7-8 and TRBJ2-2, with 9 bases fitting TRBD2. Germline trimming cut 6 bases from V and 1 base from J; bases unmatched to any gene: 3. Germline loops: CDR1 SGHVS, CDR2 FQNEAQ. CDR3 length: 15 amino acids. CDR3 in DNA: TGTGCCAGCAGACCTAGCGGGGAGAACACCGGGGAGCTGTTTTTT. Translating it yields CASRPSGENTGELFF.

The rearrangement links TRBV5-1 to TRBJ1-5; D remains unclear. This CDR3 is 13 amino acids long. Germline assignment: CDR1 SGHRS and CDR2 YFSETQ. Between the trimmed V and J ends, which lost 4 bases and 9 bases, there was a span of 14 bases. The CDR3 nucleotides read TGCGCCAGCAGCGTAGACATCCCTGGGCCCCAGCATTTT. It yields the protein CASSVDIPGPQHF.